One and the same sample provided the 14 T cell receptor beta chains below, sequenced in a study of T cell repertoires in cytomegalovirus infection. These receptors are not linked to any known antigen. TCRdb reanalysed the reads using MiXCR and keeps one entry per CDR3 protein. This table holds approximately 600,000 distinct CDR3 sequences, about 39% found once. Here the sequenced sample was cultured PBMCs, taken from culture after CMV antigen stimulation. All receptors come from a human donor in good health (CMV status not recorded). Some clones in this sample may be carry-over from other donors' samples.

Only a few counts were recorded for this clonotype. This chain uses TRBV5-6 with TRBJ1-1; a weak D match, TRBD1 (5 bases). Germline V gene sequence: CDR1 SGHDT, CDR2 YYEEEE. The germline V and J ends were trimmed by 5 bases and 4 bases, with 12 bases remaining between them. This CDR3 has 13 residues. This CDR3 is CASSPHQGTEAFF. The CDR3 nucleotides read TGTGCCAGCAGTCCCCACCAGGGCACTGAAGCTTTCTTT.

This clonotype was recorded a few times. The gene calls are TRBV12-3 or TRBV12-4 and TRBJ2-7, with D possibly TRBD2 on 6 matching bases. Trimming took 6 bases from V and 0 from J, leaving 15 bases between them. This CDR3 is 15 amino acids long. The CDR3 sequence: CASSPRLGSSYEQYF. CDR3 in DNA: TGTGCCAGCAGCCCCCGACTAGGGAGCTCCTACGAGCAGTACTTC.

This rearrangement joins TRBV2 to TRBJ2-3, with D maybe TRBD1 (6 bases). V was pared by 2 bases and J by 9 bases, with 9 bases between. In germline, CDR1 is SNHLY, CDR2 FYNNEI. The CDR3 extends over 12 amino acids. CDR3 loop: CASSERGLTQYF. The CDR3 DNA reads as TGTGCCAGCAGTGAAAGGGGGTTAACGCAGTATTTT. Full variable domain (remainder filled in from reference TRBV2 and TRBJ2-3): EPEVTQTPSHQVTQMGQEVILRCVPISNHLYFYWYRQILGQKVEFLVSFYNNEISEKSEIFDDQFSVERPDGSNFTLKIRSTKLEDSAMYFCASSERGLTQYFGPGTRLTVL.

The chain couples TRBV11-2 to TRBJ2-7; a weak D match, TRBD2 (6 bases). There are 17 residues in the CDR3. Germline loops: CDR1 SGHAT, CDR2 FQNNGV. Trimming took off 5 bases at V and 0 bases at J, with 20 bases between the two ends. The CDR3 coding sequence is TGTGCCAGCAGCAACCCGGCGGGGTTGGCATTCTCCTACGAGCAGTACTTC. Translating gives CASSNPAGLAFSYEQYF.

The chain recombines TRBV4-3 with TRBJ1-1; D gene ambiguous. Germline CDR1 and CDR2: LGHNA and YSLEER. The ends were cut back, 3 bases at V and 1 base at J, with 9 bases in the middle. The CDR3 length is 14 residues. The CDR3 coding sequence is TGCGCCAGCAGCCATAGTGACAAGAACACTGAAGCTTTCTTT. Its protein product is CASSHSDKNTEAFF.

This clonotype was picked up a small number of times. The chain links TRBV7-2 to TRBJ2-7; possibly TRBD2 for D (7 bases). Looked up from germline, CDR1 is SGHTA and CDR2 is FQGNSA. The CDR3 sequence is 13 residues long. Trimming cost V 4 bases and J 7 bases, with 14 bases left between them. The DNA of the CDR3 is TGTGCCAGCAGCTCGAAGGGGGGGCTGGAGCAGTACTTC. Protein: CASSSKGGLEQYF.

The V gene is TRBV4-1, the J gene TRBJ2-7, with a possible D match to TRBD1 (6 bases). With 5 bases removed from V and 2 bases from J, the gap between germline ends came to 19 bases. Germline CDR1 and CDR2: MGHRA and YSYEKL. The CDR3 sequence is 16 residues long. CDR3 protein: CASSSPATGPPYEQYF. CDR3 coding DNA: TGCGCCAGCAGCTCCCCCGCAACAGGGCCCCCCTACGAGCAGTACTTC.

This clonotype was observed a handful of times. The V and J genes are TRBV7-4 and TRBJ2-1, with a possible D match to TRBD1 (5 bases). The CDR3 covers 15 residues. Trimming removed 7 bases at V and 3 bases at J, with 16 bases between. The germline CDR1 and CDR2 sequences are SGHVT and SQSDAQ. CDR3 region: CASTRVDSYYNEQFF. In DNA, the CDR3 is TGTGCCAGCACCCGGGTTGACAGTTACTACAATGAGCAGTTCTTC.

The chain joins TRBV6-6 to TRBJ2-2, with TRBD2 matching 16 bases. Trimming removed 6 bases from V and 3 bases from J; junction bases left unmatched: 13. This CDR3 contains 20 residues. Germline V gene data show CDR1 as MNHNY and CDR2 as SVGAGI (reference sequence). CDR3 region: CASSSPGTSGRGTDTGELFF. The CDR3 DNA is TGTGCCAGCAGCTCCCCCGGGACTAGCGGGAGGGGGACGGACACCGGGGAGCTGTTTTTT.

This clonotype was counted only a few times. The chain combines TRBV7-2 with TRBJ1-6; 8 nucleotides align to TRBD1. The V and J ends lost 1 base and 13 bases, in that order; junction bases with no gene match: 9. The V gene's germline CDR1 is SGHTA and CDR2 FQGNSA. CDR3 length: 15 residues. The CDR3 reads CASSLEGRGRSPLHF. CDR3 DNA sequence: TGTGCCAGCAGCTTAGAGGGCAGGGGGCGATCCCCCCTCCACTTT.

Ten or more counts support this clonotype. The chain links TRBV7-2 to TRBJ1-2; possibly TRBD1 for D (6 bases). Trimming shortened V by 2 bases and J by 6 bases, and 13 bases separated the two germline ends. Germline CDR1 reads SGHTA; CDR2 reads FQGNSA. This CDR3 region has 14 residues. The CDR3 bases are TGTGCCAGCAGCTTACGGGGGGGCTGGGATGGCTACACCTTC. As protein: CASSLRGGWDGYTF.

This clonotype was seen only a few times. The V call is TRBV7-4, the J call TRBJ2-7; no definite D call. The CDR3 spans 16 residues. Per germline, CDR1 SGHVT and CDR2 SQSDAQ. V lost 5 bases, J lost 7 bases, and 24 bases lay in between. CDR3 loop: CASSPPPAWAALEQYF. CDR3 DNA sequence: TGTGCCAGCAGCCCTCCCCCCGCTTGGGCGGCCTTAGAGCAGTACTTC.

This clonotype was found a few times. The CDR3 loop is CASGTGNEKLFF. CDR3 in DNA: TGTGCCAGCGGGACAGGGAATGAAAAACTGTTTTTT. The chain links TRBV7-2 to TRBJ1-4; 9 bases map to TRBD1. This CDR3 contains 12 residues. Germline CDR1 SGHTA, CDR2 FQGNSA. With 8 bases clipped from V and 5 bases from J, the junction kept 0 bases outside the gene matches.

The chain recombines TRBV5-1 with TRBJ2-3; 7 bases match TRBD1. J was trimmed by 4 bases and V by 4 bases; bases with no gene match: 9. Per germline, CDR1 SGHRS and CDR2 YFSETQ. This CDR3 spans 15 amino acids. The DNA for the CDR3 is TGCGCCAGCAGCATCCGGGTCACAGGGGCAGATACGCAGTATTTT. Translating gives CASSIRVTGADTQYF.